The 15 T cell receptor beta chains in this list originate from one sample, sequenced in a study of cytomegalovirus exposure and HLA in healthy donors. The primer mix had 60 Vbeta and 13 Jbeta primers. TCRdb's copy holds only in-frame clones and misses some; the assay was immunoSEQ multiplex PCR. This sample has more than 90,000 clones, with around 82% found just once. Sequenced input: PBMCs. These receptor sequences come from a woman aged 55-70 years in good health and CMV-seronegative.

The chain combines TRBV6-6 with TRBJ2-1; 7 bases match TRBD2. The CDR3 length is 13 residues. V was clipped by 6 bases and J by 7 bases; unmatched bases: 6. Looked up from germline, CDR1 is MNHNY and CDR2 is SVGAGI (reference sequence). The CDR3, as DNA: TGTGCCAGCAGCTTGACTAGCTCTAATGAGCAGTTCTTC. Encoded protein: CASSLTSSNEQFF.

This sequence joins TRBV10-3 and TRBJ2-1; TRBD2 matches 15 bases. After removal of 6 bases from V and 0 bases from J, the junction contained 6 bases not matched to a gene. CDR3 length: 18 residues. Looked up from germline, CDR1 is ENHRY and CDR2 is SYGVKD. The CDR3 spells CAISGTSGGLHSYNEQFF. Written as DNA, the CDR3 is TGTGCCATCAGCGGGACTAGCGGGGGGCTCCACTCCTACAATGAGCAGTTCTTC.

The V and J genes are TRBV4-3 and TRBJ2-3, with D tentatively TRBD2 (5 bases). CDR1 is LGHNA and CDR2 is YSLEER in the germline V gene. CDR3 length equals 13 residues. The V end lost 8 bases, the J end lost 8 bases, and 17 bases lay between the germline ends. The CDR3 region is CASAGVRAGTQYF. The DNA of the CDR3 is TGCGCCAGCGCCGGGGTTAGAGCCGGTACGCAGTATTTT.

The chain couples TRBV7-2 to TRBJ1-2; D may be TRBD1 (5 bases). CDR3 size: 14 residues. V lost 5 bases to trimming and J lost 6 bases, with 16 bases between them. CDR1 and CDR2 (germline): SGHTA, FQGNSA. The CDR3 loop is CASSLDNYGDGYTF. The CDR3 DNA reads as TGTGCCAGCAGCCTGGACAATTATGGGGATGGCTACACCTTC.

The V call is TRBV5-1, the J call TRBJ1-2; 8 bases align to TRBD1. The V gene end was trimmed by 6 bases and the J gene end by 6 bases; junction bases not matched to a gene: 10. Germline values: CDR1 SGHRS, CDR2 YFSETQ. The length of the CDR3 is 14 residues. In DNA form, the CDR3 reads TGCGCCAGCACTCGGACAGGGAGTACCGATGGCTACACCTTC. Translated, it gives CASTRTGSTDGYTF. Full variable domain (remainder filled in from reference TRBV5-1 and TRBJ1-2): KAGVTQTPRYLIKTRGQQVTLSCSPISGHRSVSWYQQTPGQGLQFLFEYFSETQRNKGNFPGRFSGRQFSNSRSEMNVSTLELGDSALYLCASTRTGSTDGYTFGSGTRLTVV.

The chain links TRBV7-2 to TRBJ1-1; possibly TRBD1 for D (5 bases). The CDR3 runs to 14 residues. V shed 1 base and J shed 7 bases, with 13 bases lying between them. Germline lookup yields CDR1 SGHTA and CDR2 FQGNSA. The DNA for the CDR3 is TGTGCCAGCAGCTTAGTGGGGCTAGGGGATGAAGCTTTCTTT. It specifies CASSLVGLGDEAFF.

V gene TRBV7-9 combines with J gene TRBJ1-2, with a weak D call TRBD1 (5 bases). The CDR3 has 14 amino acids. Per germline, CDR1 SEHNR and CDR2 FQNEAQ (reference sequence). V gave up 3 bases and J gave up 4 bases, with 12 bases separating them. The chain's CDR3 is CASSFGQGTYGYTF. The CDR3 nucleotides read TGTGCCAGCAGCTTTGGGCAGGGCACCTATGGCTACACCTTC. The variable domain in full, with the rest retrieved from reference TRBV7-9 and TRBJ1-2, is DTGVSQNPRHKITKRGQNVTFRCDPISEHNRLYWYRQTLGQGPEFLTYFQNEAQLEKSRLLSDRFSAERPKGSFSTLEIQRTEQGDSAMYLCASSFGQGTYGYTFGSGTRLTVV.

The CDR3 region has the DNA TGTGCCAGCAATAGGAACAGCAAAGACACTGAAGCTTTCTTT. This sequence encodes CASNRNSKDTEAFF. V is TRBV2 and J is TRBJ1-1; D gene unclear. CDR1 and CDR2 from the germline V gene are SNHLY and FYNNEI. The CDR3 runs to 14 residues. V lost 7 bases and J 3 bases, leaving 15 bases between the germline ends.

CDR3 region: CASSPTTDREAFF. CDR3 coding DNA: TGTGCCAGCAGCCCCACCACGGACAGAGAAGCTTTCTTT. V is TRBV7-9 and J is TRBJ1-1; TRBD1 is a possible D gene (6 bases). V was cut by 5 bases and J by 8 bases, with 15 bases left in between. The V gene's germline CDR1 is SEHNR and CDR2 FQNEAQ (reference sequence). The CDR3 runs 13 residues.

A few counts support this clone. The chain carries TRBV5-4 and TRBJ2-3, with TRBD2 identical over 9 bases. With 0 bases clipped from V and 6 bases from J, the junction kept 14 bases outside the gene matches. This CDR3 is built from 18 residues. CDR1 and CDR2 from the germline V gene are SGHNT and YYREEE (reference sequence). Written as DNA, the CDR3 is TGTGCCAGCAGCTTGGCAGGGGGACTAGCAGCAACGGGGGATACGCAGTATTTT. This gives the protein CASSLAGGLAATGDTQYF. Using reference TRBV5-4 and TRBJ2-3 for the parts outside the CDR3, the full variable domain is ETGVTQSPTHLIKTRGQQVTLRCSSQSGHNTVSWYQQALGQGPQFIFQYYREEENGRGNFPPRFSGLQFPNYSSELNVNALELDDSALYLCASSLAGGLAATGDTQYFGPGTRLTVL.

This sequence joins TRBV29-1 and TRBJ1-1; D gene unclear. The germline V gene encodes CDR1 SQVTM and CDR2 ANQGSEA. CDR3 length equals 13 residues. V was cut by 5 bases and J by 3 bases, with 13 bases left in between. The CDR3 region is CSVNVLRDTEAFF. CDR3 sequence (DNA): TGCAGCGTTAATGTTTTGAGGGACACTGAAGCTTTCTTT. Together with reference TRBV29-1 and TRBJ1-1, the CDR3 gives the full variable domain: SAVISQKPSRDICQRGTSLTIQCQVDSQVTMMFWYRQQPGQSLTLIATANQGSEATYESGFVIDKFPISRPNLTFSTLTVSNMSPEDSSIYLCSVNVLRDTEAFFGQGTRLTVV.

The chain has TRBV6-5 and TRBJ1-2, with 9 bases aligning to TRBD1. Trimming took 2 bases from V and 5 from J; bases not matched to a gene: 6. This CDR3 is 15 amino acids long. Germline lookup yields CDR1 MNHEY and CDR2 SVGAGI. This CDR3 is CASSYRTGAGYGYTF. Written as DNA, the CDR3 is TGTGCCAGCAGTTACCGGACAGGGGCTGGGTATGGCTACACCTTC.

This clone was observed a handful of times. V gene TRBV14 combines with J gene TRBJ1-5; D unclear. The germline V gene has CDR1 SGHDN and CDR2 FVKESK. V was trimmed by 0 bases and J by 9 bases, leaving 9 bases between them. This CDR3 region has 13 residues. CDR3 sequence: CASSQDLGGPQHF. In nucleotides, the CDR3 is TGTGCCAGCAGCCAAGATTTGGGAGGGCCCCAGCATTTT.

The V call is TRBV27, the J call TRBJ2-7; TRBD1 is a possible D gene (5 bases). This CDR3 has 14 amino acids. Per germline, CDR1 MNHEY and CDR2 SMNVEV (reference sequence). Deletions cut 2 bases from V and 3 bases from J, with 11 bases between. For the CDR3, the DNA is TGTGCCAGCAGTTTAGGGCAGGGTAGCTACGAGCAGTACTTC. As protein: CASSLGQGSYEQYF.

This clone was recorded a few times. The chain employs TRBV6-1 and TRBJ2-2; D remains ambiguous. The CDR3 runs 15 residues. Trimming pared 3 bases from V and 0 bases from J, leaving 8 bases between. CDR1 and CDR2 (germline): MNHNS, SASEGT. The CDR3 DNA is TGTGCCAGCAGTGATACACCAACGAACACCGGGGAGCTGTTTTTT. Translation gives CASSDTPTNTGELFF.